Following are 13 T cell receptor beta chains from one sample sequenced in a study of cytomegalovirus exposure and HLA in healthy donors (dated by TCRdb to 2017 to 2019). Libraries came from the immunoSEQ multiplex PCR assay. The multiplex PCR relied on a mix of 60 forward primers for TCR Vbeta segments and 13 reverse primers for TCR Jbeta segments. Not all clones reach the TCRdb copy of this immuneACCESS table, which keeps in-frame sequences only. Checked studies attribute under half of the gap to unresolved V genes and leave the rest unexplained. The sample records some 130,000 clones, 70% to 85% of which are singletons. The ten top clones hold about 1% of the sample. Source material: PBMCs. The receptors stem from a boy aged 5 to 17 in good health and CMV-seronegative.

V usage is TRBV30 and J usage is TRBJ1-4; 7 bases are shared with TRBD1. From germline, CDR1 is GTSNPN and CDR2 SVGIG (reference sequence). After removal of 1 base from V and 8 bases from J, the junction contained 10 bases not matched to a gene. This CDR3 contains 15 residues. The CDR3 DNA reads TGTGCCTGGAGTGGGCCCCAGGGGGAATTCGAAAAACTGTTTTTT. It codes for CAWSGPQGEFEKLFF.

This clone has a handful of counts. This chain uses TRBV14 with TRBJ2-7, with 10 nucleotides matching TRBD1. This CDR3 comprises 14 residues. Germline lookup yields CDR1 SGHDN and CDR2 FVKESK. After removal of 4 bases from V and 2 bases from J, the junction contained 2 bases not matched to a gene. CDR3 sequence (DNA): TGTGCCAGCAGCCCGACAGGGGGCCCCTACGAGCAGTACTTC. As protein: CASSPTGGPYEQYF.

CDR3 loop: CASSREPGEDTGELFF. The CDR3 coding sequence is TGTGCCAGCAGCCGCGAACCCGGGGAGGACACCGGGGAGCTGTTTTTT. The chain uses TRBV5-4 and TRBJ2-2; D might be TRBD2 (6 bases). CDR1 and CDR2 (germline): SGHNT, YYREEE (reference sequence). Trimming pared 4 bases from V and 3 bases from J, leaving 16 bases between. The CDR3 covers 16 residues.

The genes are TRBV27 and TRBJ2-1; D not certain. Germline values: CDR1 MNHEY, CDR2 SMNVEV (reference sequence). The CDR3 is made up of 14 amino acids. Between the trimmed V and J ends, which lost 7 bases and 2 bases, there was a span of 12 bases. The CDR3: CASKTLQPYNEQFF. CDR3 nucleotides: TGTGCCAGCAAAACTCTACAGCCCTACAATGAGCAGTTCTTC.

A few counts support this clone. This chain uses TRBV5-1 with TRBJ2-2; 7 nucleotides agree with TRBD1. The CDR3 has 16 residues. From germline, CDR1 is SGHRS and CDR2 YFSETQ. V was pared by 4 bases and J by 4 bases, with 10 bases of the junction left unmatched. The DNA of the CDR3 is TGCGCCAGCAGCCCTGGACAGGAGAGGGGCACCGGGGAGCTGTTTTTT. It codes for CASSPGQERGTGELFF.

Remarks on this clone: The junction differs from germline at one of its ends, possibly a read error. The CDR3 here is CASSAAGQGGERIF. CDR3 bases: TGTGCCAGCAGTGCGGCGGGACAGGGCGGGGAAAGGATCTTT. This chain connects TRBV2 to TRBJ1-1; 9 nucleotides match TRBD1. The germline CDR1 and CDR2 sequences are SNHLY and FYNNEI. This CDR3 contains 14 residues.

The chain is built from TRBV7-8 and TRBJ1-4; 8 bases align to TRBD1. This CDR3 has 14 amino acids. V lost 5 bases, J lost 6 bases, and 5 bases stayed unmatched. The germline V gene encodes CDR1 SGHVS and CDR2 FQNEAQ. CDR3 nucleotides: TGTGCCAGCAGCCGGACAGGGAGGGATGAAAAACTGTTTTTT. Encoded protein: CASSRTGRDEKLFF.

The chain recombines TRBV30 with TRBJ2-1, with D unclear. The CDR3 contains 11 residues. With 8 bases removed from V and 0 bases from J, the gap between germline ends came to 5 bases. In germline, CDR1 is GTSNPN, CDR2 SVGIG (reference sequence). The CDR3 protein is CAVSSYNEQFF. DNA for the CDR3: TGTGCCGTTAGCTCCTACAATGAGCAGTTCTTC.

In its sample, this clone was seen once. The chain joins TRBV7-3 to TRBJ2-2; TRBD2 aligns across 10 bases. This CDR3 has 18 amino acids. Germline V gene lookup returns CDR1 SGHTA and CDR2 FQGTGA. The V gene end was trimmed by 5 bases and the J gene end by 4 bases; junction bases not matched to a gene: 13. Here the CDR3 reads CASSAHFLASGSTGELFF. DNA for the CDR3: TGTGCCAGCAGCGCCCACTTCCTGGCTAGCGGGAGCACCGGGGAGCTGTTTTTT.

The CDR3 DNA is TGCGCCAGCAGCTTGGGGGAGGACTACGAGCAGTACTTC. Protein product: CASSLGEDYEQYF. The V call is TRBV5-1, the J call TRBJ2-7; possible D gene TRBD2, 6 bases. Trimming took off 0 bases at V and 3 bases at J, with 7 bases between the two ends. This CDR3 is 13 amino acids long. Per the germline V gene, CDR1 is SGHRS and CDR2 is YFSETQ.

The rearrangement joins TRBV10-3 to TRBJ1-2, with 7 bases matching TRBD1. The CDR3 has 15 residues. Germline trimming cut 4 bases from V and 0 bases from J; bases unmatched to any gene: 5. CDR1 and CDR2 (germline): ENHRY, SYGVKD. In nucleotides, the CDR3 is TGTGCCATCAGTGCGGAGGGACAGACTAACTATGGCTACACCTTC. Its translation is CAISAEGQTNYGYTF.

This rearrangement joins TRBV5-1 to TRBJ2-3; 11 bases are shared with TRBD2. This CDR3 contains 16 residues. The germline V gene encodes CDR1 SGHRS and CDR2 YFSETQ. V was clipped by 3 bases and J by 2 bases; unmatched bases: 5. Here the CDR3 DNA reads TGCGCCAGCAGCTCGGGGACTAGCGGCCCCACAGATACGCAGTATTTT. Translation: CASSSGTSGPTDTQYF.

This clone was detected a few times. The CDR3 sequence is CASSLAPGVGTEAFF. DNA of the CDR3: TGTGCCAGCAGCTTAGCTCCGGGGGTGGGAACTGAAGCTTTCTTT. The gene calls are TRBV7-6 and TRBJ1-1; possibly TRBD1 for D (5 bases). V was pared by 0 bases and J by 5 bases, with 13 bases between. This CDR3 contains 15 residues. Germline V gene sequence: CDR1 SGHVS, CDR2 FNYEAQ.